The clone carrying this TCR beta chain was seen only a few times. This sample was taken from a study of beta chain features in type 1 diabetes. CDR3 length equals 15 residues. V lost 7 bases and J 0 bases, leaving 18 bases between the germline ends. The germline V gene has CDR1 GTSNPN and CDR2 SVGIG (reference sequence). Reverse transcribing all isolated RNA meant expressed TCRB transcripts were sequenced. The method was immunoSEQ multiplex PCR; TCRdb's version includes in-frame clones alone and lacks a portion of them. The sample carries approximately 380,000 clones, roughly 16% recorded once. The sequencing sample was made of naive CD4+ T cells from blood. V and J are TRBV30 and TRBJ1-2, with a tentative D call TRBD1 (5 bases). The sequence came from a woman aged 18-30 years in good health. CDR3 bases: TGTGCCTTTGAGAGTAAGGGGATGGCTAACTATGGCTACACCTTC. Translating it yields CAFESKGMANYGYTF.